One sample yielded the 12 T cell receptor beta chains listed below, sequenced in a study of blood T cell repertoires in COVID-19. The protocol was immunoSEQ multiplex PCR, while the TCRdb copy is restricted to in-frame clones and leaves out a portion. The sample records under 200,000 clones, roughly 83% being singletons. Material for sequencing was peripheral blood. Receptors were obtained from a man aged 18 to 29 with active or convalescent COVID-19.

The V call is TRBV9, the J call TRBJ2-7; 7 bases map to TRBD2. Losses at the gene ends were 4 bases for V and 7 bases for J; bases not matched to a gene: 11. The CDR3 has 14 amino acids. Germline-derived CDR1 and CDR2 are SGDLS and YYNGEE. The CDR3 DNA reads TGTGCCAGCAGCCCCCGGAGGTGGGAGGGGGAGCAGTACTTC. This translates into CASSPRRWEGEQYF. The full variable domain, in which reference TRBV9 and TRBJ2-7 provide the parts outside the CDR3, is DSGVTQTPKHLITATGQRVTLRCSPRSGDLSVYWYQQSLDQGLQFLIQYYNGEERAKGNILERFSAQQFPDLHSELNLSSLELGDSALYFCASSPRRWEGEQYFGPGTRLTVT.

This rearrangement joins TRBV3-1 (or the pseudogene TRBV3-2) to TRBJ2-7; 8 bases line up with TRBD2. The CDR3 length is 16 residues. V lost 3 bases, J lost 6 bases, and 13 bases stayed unmatched. Germline V lookup: CDR1 LGHDT, CDR2 YNNKEL (reference sequence). The CDR3 region has the DNA TGTGCCAGCAGCCATGGCTACGCCGGGGGGGCCGGCGAGCAGTACTTC. Amino acids: CASSHGYAGGAGEQYF.

This clone was counted once. V gene TRBV5-4 combines with J gene TRBJ2-3, with D perhaps matching TRBD2 (7 bases). Trimming removed 4 bases at V and 0 bases at J, with 9 bases between. CDR3 length: 14 amino acids. Germline CDR1 SGHNT, CDR2 YYREEE (reference sequence). CDR3 nucleotide sequence: TGTGCCAGCAGCCGGGGGGCCAGCACAGATACGCAGTATTTT. Translated, it gives CASSRGASTDTQYF.

The CDR3 nucleotides read TGTGCCAGCAGCTTGGAACCGGGGAACACTGAAGCTTTCTTT. Protein: CASSLEPGNTEAFF. The rearrangement uses TRBV5-5 and TRBJ1-1; D is ambiguous. The germline gives CDR1 SGHKS, CDR2 YYEKEE (reference sequence). The CDR3 totals 14 residues. Trimming removed 0 bases at V and 1 base at J, with 7 bases between.

This clone appeared once. The chain links TRBV29-1 to TRBJ1-1, with TRBD1 as a possible D gene (6 bases). Germline V gene data show CDR1 as SQVTM and CDR2 as ANQGSEA. The CDR3 covers 14 residues. Trimming shortened V by 3 bases and J by 6 bases, and 17 bases separated the two germline ends. This CDR3 reads CSVETGPRVAEAFF. CDR3 in DNA: TGCAGCGTTGAGACAGGTCCCCGGGTGGCTGAAGCTTTCTTT. Full variable domain (missing parts from reference TRBV29-1 and TRBJ1-1): SAVISQKPSRDICQRGTSLTIQCQVDSQVTMMFWYRQQPGQSLTLIATANQGSEATYESGFVIDKFPISRPNLTFSTLTVSNMSPEDSSIYLCSVETGPRVAEAFFGQGTRLTVV.

The chain is built from TRBV7-6 and TRBJ2-7; D might be TRBD1 (6 bases). CDR3 length equals 14 residues. Trimming shortened V by 5 bases and J by 2 bases, and 13 bases separated the two germline ends. Germline CDR1 SGHVS, CDR2 FNYEAQ. The CDR3 sequence: CASSPGQPTYEQYF. CDR3 DNA: TGTGCCAGCAGCCCCGGACAGCCGACCTACGAGCAGTACTTC.

This chain uses TRBV6-1 with TRBJ1-2; possibly TRBD1 for D (5 bases). The CDR3 consists of 16 residues. Germline V gives CDR1 MNHNS, CDR2 SASEGT. The V end lost 2 bases, the J end lost 3 bases, and 16 bases lay between the germline ends. The CDR3 loop is CASSELIRRGHYGYTF. The CDR3 nucleotides read TGTGCCAGCAGTGAACTAATTCGGCGGGGACACTATGGCTACACCTTC.

This clone has only a few counts. V gene TRBV4-1 combines with J gene TRBJ1-2, with a weak D call TRBD1 (5 bases). V lost 0 bases, J lost 8 bases, and 7 bases lay in between. The germline CDR1 and CDR2 sequences are MGHRA and YSYEKL. This CDR3 is built from 12 residues. CDR3 loop: CASSQEWGGYTF. The CDR3 nucleotides read TGCGCCAGCAGCCAAGAGTGGGGCGGCTACACCTTC.

The table lists this clone with a count of one. The junction and the germline gene differ at one end; a read error may be behind it. The chain links TRBV25-1 to TRBJ1-5; a possible D gene is TRBD1 (5 bases). CDR1 and CDR2 from the germline V gene are MGHDK and SYGVNS. The CDR3 sequence is 13 residues long. The CDR3 region is CASSKWGNQPQHF. The CDR3 DNA reads as TGTGCCAGCAGTAAATGGGGCAACCAGCCCCAGCATTTT. The whole variable domain, remainder taken from reference TRBV25-1 and TRBJ1-5, is EADIYQTPRYLVIGTGKKITLECSQTMGHDKMYWYQQDPGMELHLIHYSYGVNSTEKGDLSSESTVSRIRTEHFPLTLESARPSHTSQYLCASSKWGNQPQHFGDGTRLSIL.

The CDR3 bases are TGTGCCAGTAGGGATATGACAGCTAACTATGGCTACACCTTC. Amino acids: CASRDMTANYGYTF. The chain couples TRBV19 to TRBJ1-2, with TRBD1 as a possible D gene (5 bases). Germline lookup yields CDR1 LNHDA and CDR2 SQIVND (reference sequence). This CDR3 is 14 amino acids long. V gave up 6 bases and J gave up 0 bases, with 11 bases separating them.

The chain joins TRBV6-5 to TRBJ1-1; no clear D gene. Germline V lookup: CDR1 MNHEY, CDR2 SVGAGI. The V and J ends lost 6 bases and 0 bases respectively, with 8 bases between them. The CDR3 has 13 amino acids. CDR3 sequence (DNA): TGTGCCAGCAGGCCTAGGATGAACACTGAAGCTTTCTTT. Translating gives CASRPRMNTEAFF.

The chain has TRBV29-1 and TRBJ2-6; TRBD2 might be the D (5 bases). With 6 bases removed from V and 0 bases from J, the gap between germline ends came to 9 bases. Germline CDR1 reads SQVTM; CDR2 reads ANQGSEA. The CDR3 spans 14 residues. CDR3 DNA sequence: TGCAGCGTGGGCCGGGGCTCTGGGGCCAACGTCCTGACTTTC. Its translation: CSVGRGSGANVLTF.